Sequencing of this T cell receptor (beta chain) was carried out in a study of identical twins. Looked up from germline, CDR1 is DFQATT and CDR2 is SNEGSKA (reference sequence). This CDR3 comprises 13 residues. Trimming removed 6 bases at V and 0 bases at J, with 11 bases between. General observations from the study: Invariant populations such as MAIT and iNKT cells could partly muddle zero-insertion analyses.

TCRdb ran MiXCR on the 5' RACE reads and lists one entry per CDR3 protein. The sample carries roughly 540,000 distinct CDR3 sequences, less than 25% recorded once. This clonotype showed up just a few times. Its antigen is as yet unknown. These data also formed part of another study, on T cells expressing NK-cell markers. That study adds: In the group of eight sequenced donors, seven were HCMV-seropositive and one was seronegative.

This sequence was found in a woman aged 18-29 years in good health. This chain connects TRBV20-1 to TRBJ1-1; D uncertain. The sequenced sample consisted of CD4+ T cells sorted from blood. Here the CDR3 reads CSARRMVNTEAFF. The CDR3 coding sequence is TGCAGTGCAAGGCGGATGGTGAACACTGAAGCTTTCTTT.